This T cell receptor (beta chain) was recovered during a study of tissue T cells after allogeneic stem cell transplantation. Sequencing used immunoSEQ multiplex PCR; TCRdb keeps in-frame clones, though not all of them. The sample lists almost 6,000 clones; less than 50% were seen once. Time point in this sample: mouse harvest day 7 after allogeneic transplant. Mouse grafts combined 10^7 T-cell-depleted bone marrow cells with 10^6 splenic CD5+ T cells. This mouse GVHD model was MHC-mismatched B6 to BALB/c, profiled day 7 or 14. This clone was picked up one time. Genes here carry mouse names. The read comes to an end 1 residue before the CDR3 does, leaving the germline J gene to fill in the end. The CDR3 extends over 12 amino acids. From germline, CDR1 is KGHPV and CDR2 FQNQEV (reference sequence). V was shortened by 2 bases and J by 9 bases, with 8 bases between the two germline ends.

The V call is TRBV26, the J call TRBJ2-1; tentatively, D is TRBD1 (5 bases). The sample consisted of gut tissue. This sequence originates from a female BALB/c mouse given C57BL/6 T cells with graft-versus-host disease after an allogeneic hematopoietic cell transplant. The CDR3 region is CASSLGQGEQFF. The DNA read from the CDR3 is TGTGCCAGCAGTCTGGGCCAGGGTGAGCAGTTC. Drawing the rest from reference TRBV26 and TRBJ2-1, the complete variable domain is NSKVIQTPRYLVKGQGQKAKMRCIPEKGHPVVFWYQQNKNNEFKFLINFQNQEVLQQIDMTEKRFSAECPSNSPCSLEIQSSEAGDSALYLCASSLGQGEQFFGPGTRLTVL.